Each of the 11 T cell receptor beta chains below was sequenced from the same sample in a study of PD-1 blockade in classical Hodgkin lymphoma. The assay was immunoSEQ multiplex PCR, and TCRdb's table has in-frame clones only and misses some. The top ten hold approximately 2.9% of the sample, which has tens of thousands of clones, about nine tenths seen once. Time point denoted: cycle 4 day 1 (C4D1), after more than five weeks of nivolumab. Relapse after autologous stem cell transplantation occurred in every patient, and brentuximab vedotin exposure varied. Material: peripheral blood mononuclear cells (PBMCs), obtained before the fourth cycle of nivolumab. The receptors were gathered from a human donor with classical Hodgkin lymphoma.

In this sample, this clone turned up once. The V call is TRBV3-1 (or the pseudogene TRBV3-2), the J call TRBJ1-1; D gene uncertain. Trimming shortened V by 8 bases and J by 10 bases, and 5 bases separated the two germline ends. The germline CDR1 and CDR2 sequences are LGHDT and YNNKEL (reference sequence). This CDR3 is 8 amino acids long. The CDR3 region is CASAIAFF. CDR3 coding DNA: TGTGCCAGCGCTATAGCTTTCTTT.

The V and J genes are TRBV7-8 and TRBJ2-5; D possibly corresponds to TRBD2 (5 bases). The V gene's germline CDR1 is SGHVS and CDR2 FQNEAQ. Trimming pared 2 bases from V and 3 bases from J, leaving 19 bases between. The CDR3 runs to 17 residues. The CDR3 reads CASSLFAGPKGEETQYF. CDR3 nucleotide sequence: TGTGCCAGCAGCTTATTTGCGGGCCCAAAGGGAGAAGAGACCCAGTACTTC.

The chain employs TRBV7-9 and TRBJ2-5, with TRBD1 matching over 9 bases. V was clipped by 1 base and J by 5 bases; unmatched bases: 8. The CDR3 consists of 16 residues. From germline, CDR1 is SEHNR and CDR2 FQNEAQ (reference sequence). The DNA for the CDR3 is TGTGCCAGCAGCTTAGAGGGGACAGGGTTTAGCGAGACCCAGTACTTC. This gives the protein CASSLEGTGFSETQYF.

This rearrangement joins TRBV30 to TRBJ2-5, with no clear D. V shed 3 bases and J shed 2 bases, with 7 bases lying between them. The CDR3 length is 12 residues. Germline values: CDR1 GTSNPN, CDR2 SVGIG (reference sequence). CDR3 region: CAWSTTQETQYF. For the CDR3, the DNA is TGTGCCTGGAGCACTACTCAAGAGACCCAGTACTTC.

This clone came up a few times. The chain links TRBV27 to TRBJ1-6, with a tentative D call TRBD1 (6 bases). V shed 0 bases and J shed 6 bases, with 12 bases lying between them. This CDR3 contains 16 residues. Germline V gives CDR1 MNHEY, CDR2 SMNVEV (reference sequence). DNA of the CDR3: TGTGCCAGCAGTTTATCCCAGGGGTCGGTTAATTCACCCCTCCACTTT. Translated, it gives CASSLSQGSVNSPLHF.

This chain joins TRBV7-9 and TRBJ2-5; D ambiguous. V lost 5 bases and J 4 bases, leaving 14 bases between the germline ends. The CDR3 is 14 amino acids. The germline gives CDR1 SEHNR, CDR2 FQNEAQ (reference sequence). CDR3 bases: TGTGCCAGCAGCCTGGGTCCCGTCCGAGAGACCCAGTACTTC. Its translation: CASSLGPVRETQYF.

The chain links TRBV6-6 to TRBJ1-1; D remains ambiguous. This CDR3 has 14 amino acids. CDR1 and CDR2 (germline): MNHNY, SVGAGI (reference sequence). Trimming left V 5 bases short and J 4 bases short, with 14 bases between. In nucleotides, the CDR3 is TGTGCCAGCAGTCCGTATGGTGTGGGCACTGAAGCTTTCTTT. This sequence encodes CASSPYGVGTEAFF.

For the CDR3, the DNA is TGCGCCAGCAGCTCCGAGGCGGGGTCCGGTTATGGCTACACCTTC. Protein sequence: CASSSEAGSGYGYTF. The chain links TRBV5-1 to TRBJ1-2; D is undetermined. With 3 bases removed from V and 5 bases from J, the gap between germline ends came to 17 bases. The germline V gene encodes CDR1 SGHRS and CDR2 YFSETQ. The length of the CDR3 is 15 residues.

The table lists this clone with a count of one. This chain uses TRBV25-1 with TRBJ2-1; D is ambiguous. V was clipped by 4 bases and J by 4 bases, with 2 bases between them. The CDR3 contains 11 residues. Germline V gives CDR1 MGHDK, CDR2 SYGVNS. DNA of the CDR3: TGTGCCAGCAGTGGGTACAATGAGCAGTTCTTC. Encoded protein: CASSGYNEQFF.

The V gene is TRBV6-5, the J gene TRBJ2-7, with TRBD2 as a possible D gene (6 bases). CDR1 MNHEY and CDR2 SVGAGI come from the germline V gene. The CDR3 has 13 amino acids. The germline V and J ends were trimmed by 4 bases and 2 bases, with 9 bases remaining between them. The CDR3 DNA follows: TGTGCCAGCAGTTCTAGCGCACCCTACGAGCAGTACTTC. Translation: CASSSSAPYEQYF.

V gene TRBV4-2 combines with J gene TRBJ1-1, with D tentatively TRBD1 (5 bases). Germline lookup yields CDR1 LGHNA and CDR2 YNFKEQ. This CDR3 spans 15 amino acids. V was clipped by 1 base and J by 4 bases, with 13 bases between them. The DNA of the CDR3 is TGTGCCAGCAGCCAAGCGACAGTAGCGAGCACTGAAGCTTTCTTT. This encodes CASSQATVASTEAFF.